This T cell receptor (beta chain) derives from a study of OX40 agonist ivuxolimab in advanced cancers. Whole-study context: Earlier treatment with anti-PD-1, anti-PD-L1 or anti-CTLA-4 was permitted, and about 40% had received some. Partial responses occurred in Three dose-escalation patients, one with hepatocellular carcinoma and two with cutaneous melanoma.

The J segment lost 1 base and the V segment lost 4 bases, leaving 7 bases of the junction unmatched. Germline V gene lookup returns CDR1 PRHDT and CDR2 FYEKMQ (reference sequence). The CDR3 is made up of 15 amino acids. This table comes from immunoSEQ multiplex PCR, and its TCRdb copy is limited to in-frame clones, with some not included. The sample records nearly 85,000 clones, less than 90% being singletons. Study results and caveats: CD8+ T cells showed, on average, more clonal expansion than CD4+ cells.

Points on this clone: What it recognizes is unknown.

The clonotype comes from an adult with an advanced solid tumor such as melanoma, head and neck, liver or kidney cancer. The specimen comprised CD4+ or CD8+ T cells sorted from blood, sampled in a trial of the OX40 agonist ivuxolimab. V gene TRBV13 combines with J gene TRBJ2-7; TRBD2 aligns across 7 bases. For the CDR3, the DNA is TGTGCCAGCAGCTGGGGCGGGGGTCGGTCCTACGAGCAGTACTTC. Protein sequence: CASSWGGGRSYEQYF.